The subject of this entry is one T cell receptor (beta chain). The target antigen is unknown. These data originate in a study of shared clonotypes between healthy human individuals. General study findings and limits: Generation probability values for non-shared clonotypes were lower than those for clonotypes shared by all four donors. In general, naive subsets displayed greater estimated richness than memory subsets did.

Germline V gives CDR1 MGHRA, CDR2 YSYEKL. Trimming at V came to 1 base and at J to 6 bases, leaving 9 bases not matched to a gene. CDR3 length equals 16 residues. CD45RO-negative, CCR7-positively selected cells formed the naive CD8 fraction, excluding terminally differentiated effector memory CD45RA+ cells. Only in-frame clones appear in the TCRdb table, and some are missing; sequencing was by immunoSEQ multiplex PCR. Of fewer than 1 million clones detected, 96% appear once; the ten largest clones hold roughly 0.23%. V usage is TRBV4-1 and J usage is TRBJ2-7; TRBD2 matches at 10 bases. The specimen sequenced was naive CD8+ T cells sorted from blood. This receptor was identified in a man aged 25 to 40 in good health. The DNA for the CDR3 is TGCGCCAGCAGCCAAGTACGGGCTAGCGGGAGCCTCGAGCAGTACTTC. The encoded protein is CASSQVRASGSLEQYF.